This T cell receptor beta chain stems from a study of cytomegalovirus exposure and HLA in healthy donors (dated by TCRdb to 2017 to 2019). Background on the whole study: In an earlier analysis of 587 of the donors, approximately 260 Gb of sequence data and approximately 120 million unique TCR beta sequences from roughly 190 million T cells were reported. Besides the first cohort of around 670 subjects, a separate validation cohort made up of 120 different subjects was used. Because of strong linkage in the cohort, roughly five DR-DQ haplotypes were treated as single units for association and clustering. In a later genetic analysis, genome-wide SNP genotypes for about 55% of the 666 donors were used, and that subset was treated as a discovery cohort. Roughly 300 gigabases of sequencing data and some 85 million unique TCR sequences were included in an early release covering 550 to 800 HLA-typed donors. HLA typing included class I and class II loci at four-digit resolution. Every repertoire in the discovery cohort had been generated on one and the same sequencing platform. An earlier analysis of around 540 of the donors applied high-throughput TCR beta sequencing to assess whether each TCR beta V gene segment acted as functional or pseudogenic. Rather than drawing on any new phenotypic data, the later analysis identified candidate immune exposures from TCR beta sequences and the way those sequences occurred across donors. The study was designed to test whether signatures of past pathogen exposure could be identified by cataloging public T cell receptors. In a later analysis, previously published TCR beta repertoires from about 670 donors were re-analyzed and high-resolution HLA genotyping was added so that TCR occurrence patterns could be studied. The number of donors typed differed by locus, with roughly 629-640 for A, B, C, DRB1 and DQB1, around 500 for DQA1, nearly 610 for DPA1, and around 430 for DPB1. Among the roughly 390 genotyped donors, approximately 76% belonged to the genetic ancestry cluster associated with self-reported Caucasian donors. High-throughput TCR immunosequencing, statistical association of individual TCRs with disease status, and machine learning were combined to predict cytomegalovirus infection status. Among 300 to 500 genotyped donors of the cohort, an average of approximately 200,000 unique TCR beta nucleotide sequences was sequenced per donor, of which about 18% were non-productive. Donor age, sex, ethnicity and CMV serostatus were collected together with the repertoire data. The study profiled the T cell repertoires of hundreds of subjects by immunosequencing and related them to cytomegalovirus serostatus. The paper's findings and limits, for the study overall: Most CMV-associated TCR beta chains appeared to be HLA-restricted in a later analysis, and the HLA associations seemed to be driven largely by CMV exposure. A later analysis found that TCR association rates varied across HLA loci, with DRB1 alleles showing the most associated TCRs and HLA-C alleles the fewest. A later analysis reported that several top co-occurrence clusters appeared linked to parvovirus B19, influenza, CMV and Epstein-Barr virus. Sequencing depth was assumed to be roughly uniform across donors in the presence/absence analyses, though that assumption may not hold. The cohort was sequenced for TCR beta chains only, and without alpha or paired-chain data the features that could be detected were limited. A later analysis associated about 18,000 TCR beta sequences with specific HLA alleles at a false discovery rate of 0.05. A later genetic analysis associated a missense DCLRE1C variant with V-gene and J-gene trimming of TCR beta chains, and an independent cohort replicated the association. In an earlier analysis of 450 to 750 of the donors, most TCR beta V segments appeared in productive rearrangements about 90% or about 30% of the time, broadly matching IMGT annotations. In vitro tests confirmed that three of the cytomegalovirus-associated TCR beta chains recognize cytomegalovirus antigens. It was suggested by the authors that the approach could potentially be generalized to other disease states and immunological phenotypes. Cytomegalovirus status was reported to be diagnosed by the classifier with high specificity and sensitivity in both the original and validation cohorts. Because HLA typing was missing for some donors at each locus, association tests included only the typed subset. Because counts were too low, about 17 rarely observed V segments, including chromosome 9 orphons, were excluded from the earlier analysis of a few hundred of the donors. Some IMGT-functional V segments, including TRBV6-2 and TRBV6-3, could not be distinguished by the 87-base-pair reads and were therefore excluded. While some public TCRs were present in many individuals, most TCR sequences turned up only very rarely across donors. Compared with equally common non-associated chains, HLA-associated TCR beta chains in a later analysis were more clonally expanded and had lower generation probabilities. A later genetic analysis reported fewer N-insertions in productive TCRs among donors in an Asian-associated ancestry cluster than the approximately 670-donor mean. Strong co-occurrence of HLA alleles, especially DR and DQ, made assigning TCR associations to individual alleles difficult. For the cohort, immune exposure information was limited to CMV serostatus. In the study, about 150 TCR beta chains were listed as associated with cytomegalovirus. A further reported finding was that TCR beta sequences accurately predicted the HLA-A and HLA-B alleles for most subjects in the first cohort. Linkage disequilibrium might explain the correlated functional status among segregating V segments, but an unknown experimental factor could not be ruled out. A cluster of highly shared sequence variants was judged likely to represent a technical artifact of the sequencing pipeline.

About this clone: Its recognized antigen is unknown. The sample holds no much larger clone one base away, and base qualities are not on file.

Library construction relied on the immunoSEQ multiplex PCR assay. For the multiplex PCR, a mixture combining 60 forward primers for TCR Vbeta segments and 13 reverse primers for TCR Jbeta segments was used. The CDR3 region of rearranged TCR beta genes was amplified from genomic DNA with a multiplex PCR assay. The amplified TCR beta libraries were sequenced on the Illumina HiSeq System as 87-base-pair reads. The authors processed their data as follows. A later analysis tallied 75 million to 95 million unique TCR beta chains across the 666 repertoires, and about 10 million of those chains were shared by two or more donors. Raw reads were error-corrected and collapsed into unique sequences by a nearest-neighbor algorithm in which closely related sequences were merged to remove PCR and sequencing errors. V, D and J gene segments were assigned by aligning CDR3 sequences to IMGT reference sequences. Each retained sequence needed at least a six-nucleotide match to both a V gene segment and a J gene segment. A rearrangement counted as productive if the CDR3 had no stop codons and remained in frame with V and J, and every other rearrangement counted as non-productive. Following IMGT convention, CDR3 was defined as the stretch from the second conserved V-encoded cysteine to the conserved J-encoded phenylalanine. The earlier analysis of 500 to 750 of the donors excluded any sequence lacking an unambiguous match to a single V gene segment. In an earlier analysis of some 590 of the donors, V segments were called functional above 56.7% productive rearrangements and were called segregating when the between-donor standard deviation exceeded 5%. To diagnose cytomegalovirus status from the catalog of TCR beta chain sequences, a statistical classification framework was built. V and J gene assignment, in a later analysis, came from comparing TCR nucleotide sequences with IMGT/GENE-DB human TR gene sequences. The TCRdist pipeline was used in a later analysis to assign CDR3 sequences and most-parsimonious VDJ recombination scenarios. In a later analysis, each TCR beta chain was defined by its CDR3 amino acid sequence together with its V-gene family, and reads without a unique V-gene family were excluded. A later analysis removed 600 or so highly shared, low-generation-probability nucleotide sequences to deal with suspected cross-contamination and a sequencing artifact. In a later analysis, a clonal expansion index for each public chain was calculated from normalized within-repertoire ranks of inferred template counts. In a later analysis, generation probabilities were computed using a VDJ recombination model fitted to out-of-frame rearrangements, and the results were checked against IGoR. A later analysis scored TCR-TCR, TCR-HLA and TCR-CMV co-occurrence with hypergeometric tests, applying a repertoire-size bias correction to TCR pairs. To estimate false discovery rates, a later analysis permuted the HLA or CMV assignments 20 times. A later analysis grouped co-occurring TCRs with DBSCAN, adding TCRdist sequence similarity when clustering within HLA-allele-positive subsets. Repertoires with fewer than 30,000 or more than 120,000 public chains were left out of co-occurrence clustering, as were five repertoires with anomalous nucleotide sharing. This is the immuneACCESS table as TCRdb keeps it, with only in-frame sequences that have V and J called. A part of the clones is gone; compared with another copy, unresolved V genes explain less than half, and the rest is unexplained. The V and J calls and clone size are taken from that table; D and trimming were inferred from the DNA. The sample contains about 170,000 clones, roughly 84% of them found a single time. The ten largest make up 0.35% to 0.45% of the sample.

The cohort consisted of 650 to 850 healthy bone marrow donors. At the time of sampling, all cohort members were nominally healthy, though unrecorded immune exposures were likely present. The donor tested CMV seronegative, placing the donor among the roughly 340 seronegative members of the cohort. Each donor provided a peripheral blood sample, and peripheral blood mononuclear cells were used for TCR beta sequencing. Genomic DNA extraction from the blood cell samples was performed with the Qiagen DNeasy Blood Extraction Kit. Reading from cysteine to phenylalanine, the CDR3 counts 11 amino acids. The CDR3 DNA has 33 bases and is translated from base 1. The V and J ends are trimmed by 5 bases and 10 bases, leaving 12 bases between them. The germline V gene specifies MNHEY as CDR1 and SVGAGI as CDR2.

Sequencing was done on a sample of PBMCs. This receptor chain uses TRBV6-5 and TRBJ2-7; matching of 6 bases hints at TRBD1 as the D gene. The receptor comes from a boy between 2 and 10 years old in good health and CMV-seronegative. The CDR3 protein: CASSAGVRQYF. The sequenced DNA: TGTGCCAGCAGTGCAGGGGTTAGACAGTACTTC.